This is a list of T cell receptor beta chains from one sample in a study of CD4 T cells in relation to SARS-CoV-2 and coronaviruses. What these receptors recognize is not known. Some clones are missing from TCRdb's copy, which holds only in-frame ones; the method was immunoSEQ multiplex PCR. The profile covers some 46,000 clones, with over 70% appearing a single time and over 1.1% taken by the ten largest. The sequenced material came from naive CD4+ T cells from PBMCs, cultured in vitro. The receptors come from an adult with COVID-19. Each CDR3 is given with its conserved first and last residue. Each record gives: V gene, clone size, D gene, J gene, CDR3 DNA, CDR3 protein. The D gene is left open where the match is weak. Not every row has a clone size; where given, it reads once, few, many or a size class.

TRBV28	once	NA	TRBJ2-7	TGTGCCAGCAGTTTGTCAGGCTACGAGCAGTACTTC	CASSLSGYEQYF
TRBV4-1	NA	TRBD2	TRBJ2-1	TGCGCCAGCAGCCCCGGATTAGCGGGATACAATGAGCAGTTCTTC	CASSPGLAGYNEQFF
TRBV2	once	NA	TRBJ2-2	TGTGCCAGCAGGGGGGCCGGGGAGCTGTTTTTT	CASRGAGELFF
TRBV6-6	few	NA	TRBJ2-1	TGTGCCAGCAGTTACTCCCGGAGTTGGTCCTACAATGAGCAGTTCTTC	CASSYSRSWSYNEQFF
TRBV3-1/TRBV3-2	NA	NA	TRBJ2-7	TGTGCCAGCAGCCAAGATCTAGGTAGCTCCTACGAGCAGTACTTC	CASSQDLGSSYEQYF
TRBV3-1/TRBV3-2	NA	NA	TRBJ2-1	TGTGCCAGCAGCCAAGAGGTTCAAGCCTACAATGAGCAGTTCTTC	CASSQEVQAYNEQFF
TRBV24-1	NA	NA	TRBJ2-3	TGTGCCACCGCAACGGGAAGCGGTAAAACCACAGATACGCAGTATTTT	CATATGSGKTTDTQYF
TRBV19	once	NA	TRBJ1-1	TGTGCCAGTAGTATTCGGGGCTTGAACACTGAAGCTTTCTTT	CASSIRGLNTEAFF
TRBV19	NA	TRBD1	TRBJ1-1	TGTGCCAGTAGGCCAACAGGGGGCGAGAACACTGAAGCTTTCTTT	CASRPTGGENTEAFF
TRBV5-6	NA	NA	TRBJ2-1	TGTGCCAGCAGCTTGGGTCGGGGCAATGAGCAGTTCTTC	CASSLGRGNEQFF
TRBV28	NA	NA	TRBJ2-7	TGTGCCAGCAGTCTCACCGGTGGGGCCTACGAGCAGTACTTC	CASSLTGGAYEQYF
TRBV9	NA	NA	TRBJ2-3	TGTGCCAGCAGCGTATCCGGCAACACAGATACGCAGTATTTT	CASSVSGNTDTQYF
TRBV6-2/TRBV6-3	NA	NA	TRBJ2-5	TGTGCCAGCAGTTACTCGATTGGCGAGACCCAGTACTTC	CASSYSIGETQYF
TRBV6-6	once	NA	TRBJ2-3	TGTGCCAGCAGCCGAGGCTGGGGTGGAGATGACACAGATACGCAGTATTTT	CASSRGWGGDDTDTQYF
TRBV5-1	once	NA	TRBJ2-3	TGCGCCAGCAGTTCCGAGCGGAGCACAGATACGCAGTATTTT	CASSSERSTDTQYF
TRBV7-9	NA	NA	TRBJ2-6	TGTGCCAGCAGCTCACTATTGTTAGGAGAGTCTGGGGCCAACGTCCTGACTTTC	CASSSLLLGESGANVLTF
TRBV9	NA	NA	TRBJ2-3	TGTGCCAGCAGCGTAGGAACGGGCACAGATACGCAGTATTTT	CASSVGTGTDTQYF
TRBV7-9	few	NA	TRBJ2-7	TGTGCCAGCAGCGAAAGAATTTCCTGGGACGGAGGCTACGAGCAGTACTTC	CASSERISWDGGYEQYF
TRBV5-1	NA	NA	TRBJ2-7	TGCGCCAGCAGCCAAAGGACAGACTCCTACGAGCAGTACTTC	CASSQRTDSYEQYF
TRBV2	NA	NA	TRBJ2-7	TGTGCCAGCAGTGAAGTTCGGGGACCCAACTCCTACGAGCAGTACTTC	CASSEVRGPNSYEQYF
TRBV7-9	NA	NA	TRBJ1-2	TGTGCCAGCAGCCATGGTTGGGCAGCCGATCAGGGTGGCTACACCTTC	CASSHGWAADQGGYTF
TRBV18	NA	NA	TRBJ2-3	TGTGCCAGCTCAGCTACTACCCCATACGGCACAGATACGCAGTATTTT	CASSATTPYGTDTQYF
TRBV2	NA	NA	TRBJ1-1	TGTGCCAGCAGTGACGCAGGTCCGAACACTGAAGCTTTCTTT	CASSDAGPNTEAFF
TRBV11-2	NA	TRBD1	TRBJ2-6	TGTGCCAGCAGCTTAGATAGATGGGCAGGGGGCTCTGGGGCCAACGTCCTGACTTTC	CASSLDRWAGGSGANVLTF
TRBV7-9	NA	NA	TRBJ2-3	TGTGCCAGCAGCTCCCTCACGGGAGCCACAGATACGCAGTATTTT	CASSSLTGATDTQYF
TRBV30	NA	NA	TRBJ2-5	TGTGCCTGGAGCCAGGGGAAGACCCAGTACTTC	CAWSQGKTQYF
TRBV30	NA	TRBD2	TRBJ2-1	TGTGCCTGGAGAATCGCGGCGGGAGTGGTCGATGAGCAGTTCTTC	CAWRIAAGVVDEQFF
TRBV3-1/TRBV3-2	NA	NA	TRBJ2-7	TGTGCCAGCAGTCAATACTACGAGCAGTACTTC	CASSQYYEQYF
TRBV18	NA	TRBD2	TRBJ2-7	TGTGCCAGCTCATCTCGGACTAGCGGCGTCGAGCAGTACTTC	CASSSRTSGVEQYF